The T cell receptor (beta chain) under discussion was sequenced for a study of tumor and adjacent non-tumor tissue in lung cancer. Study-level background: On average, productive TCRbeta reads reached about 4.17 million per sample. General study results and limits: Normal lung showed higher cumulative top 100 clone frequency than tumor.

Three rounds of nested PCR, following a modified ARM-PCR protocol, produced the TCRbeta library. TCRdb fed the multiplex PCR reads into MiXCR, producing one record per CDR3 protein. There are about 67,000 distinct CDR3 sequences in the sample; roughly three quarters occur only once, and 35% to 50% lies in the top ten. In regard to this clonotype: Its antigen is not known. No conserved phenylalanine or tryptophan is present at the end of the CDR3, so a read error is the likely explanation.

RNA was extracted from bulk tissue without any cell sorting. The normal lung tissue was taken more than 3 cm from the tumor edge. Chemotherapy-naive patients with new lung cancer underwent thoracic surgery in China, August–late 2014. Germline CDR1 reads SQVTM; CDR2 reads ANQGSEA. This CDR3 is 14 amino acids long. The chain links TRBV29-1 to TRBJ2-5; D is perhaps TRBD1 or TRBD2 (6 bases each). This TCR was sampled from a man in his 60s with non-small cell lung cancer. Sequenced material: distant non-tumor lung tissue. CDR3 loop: CSVEDPGGGGTQYL. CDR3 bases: TGCAGTGTTGAAGATCCCGGGGGCGGCGGGACCCAGTACTTA.